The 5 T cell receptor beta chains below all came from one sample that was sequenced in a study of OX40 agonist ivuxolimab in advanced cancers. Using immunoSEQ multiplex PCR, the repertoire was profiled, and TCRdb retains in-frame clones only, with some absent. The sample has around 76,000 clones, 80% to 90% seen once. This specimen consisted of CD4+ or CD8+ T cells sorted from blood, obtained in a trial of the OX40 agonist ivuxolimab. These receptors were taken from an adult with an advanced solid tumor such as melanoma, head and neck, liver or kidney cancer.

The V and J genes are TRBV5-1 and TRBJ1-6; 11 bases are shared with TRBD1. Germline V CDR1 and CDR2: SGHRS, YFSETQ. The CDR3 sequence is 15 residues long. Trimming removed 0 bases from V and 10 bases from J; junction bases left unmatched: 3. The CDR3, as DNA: TGCGCCAGCAGCTTGGAGGGACAGGGGGGGTCACCCCTCCACTTT. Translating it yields CASSLEGQGGSPLHF.

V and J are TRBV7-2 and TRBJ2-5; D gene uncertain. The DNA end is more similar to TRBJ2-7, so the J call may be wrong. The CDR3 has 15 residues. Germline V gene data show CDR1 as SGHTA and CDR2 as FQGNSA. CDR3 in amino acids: CASSFWSDPTYEQYF. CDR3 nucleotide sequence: TGTGCCAGCAGCTTCTGGTCGGATCCGACCTACGAGCAGTACTTC.

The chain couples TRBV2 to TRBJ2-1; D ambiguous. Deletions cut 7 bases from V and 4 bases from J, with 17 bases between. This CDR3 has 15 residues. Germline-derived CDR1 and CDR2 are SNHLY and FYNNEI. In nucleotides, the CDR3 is TGTGCCAGCAAGGAGAGCAAAAATATTTACAATGAGCAGTTCTTC. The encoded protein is CASKESKNIYNEQFF.

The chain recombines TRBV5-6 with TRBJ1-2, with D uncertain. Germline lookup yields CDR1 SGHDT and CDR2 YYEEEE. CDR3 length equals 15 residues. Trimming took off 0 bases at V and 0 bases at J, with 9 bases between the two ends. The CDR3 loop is CASSLVGNTNYGYTF. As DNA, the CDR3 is TGTGCCAGCAGCTTGGTTGGGAACACTAACTATGGCTACACCTTC.

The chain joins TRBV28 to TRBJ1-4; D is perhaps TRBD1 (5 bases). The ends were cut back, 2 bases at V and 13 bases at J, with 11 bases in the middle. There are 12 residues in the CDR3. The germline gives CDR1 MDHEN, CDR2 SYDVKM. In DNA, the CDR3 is TGTGCCAGCAGTTTAGGGGCCAGGGCACTGTTTTTT. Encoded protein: CASSLGARALFF.